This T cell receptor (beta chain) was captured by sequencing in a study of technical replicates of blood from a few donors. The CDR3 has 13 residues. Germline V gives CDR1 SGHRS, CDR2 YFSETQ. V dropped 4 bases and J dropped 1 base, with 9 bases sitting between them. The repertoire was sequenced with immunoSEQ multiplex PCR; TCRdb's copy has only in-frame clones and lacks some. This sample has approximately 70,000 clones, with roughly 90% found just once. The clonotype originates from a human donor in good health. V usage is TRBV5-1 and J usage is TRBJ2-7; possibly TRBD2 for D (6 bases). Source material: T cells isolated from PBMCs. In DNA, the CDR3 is TGCGCCAGCAGCCCTAGCGTTTCCTACGAGCAGTACTTC. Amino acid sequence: CASSPSVSYEQYF.